This TCR beta chain comes out of a study of blood T cell repertoires in COVID-19. Sequenced by immunoSEQ multiplex PCR; TCRdb stores in-frame clones only, minus some. The repertoire holds about 130,000 clones, with under 95% as singletons. Germline trimming cut 3 bases from V and 4 bases from J; bases unmatched to any gene: 1. The germline CDR1 and CDR2 sequences are SGHTA and FQGTGA. CDR3 length: 13 residues. Sequenced material: peripheral blood. The receptor's source is a man in his forties or fifties with active COVID-19. V is TRBV7-3 and J is TRBJ1-1; 8 positions match TRBD1. The CDR3 reads CASSFGQGTEAFF. Here the CDR3 DNA reads TGTGCCAGCAGCTTCGGACAGGGCACTGAAGCTTTCTTT.